This T cell receptor beta chain originates from a study of T cells in Graves' hyperthyroidism and ophthalmopathy (dated 2019 in TCRdb). With regard to the full study: Peripheral blood was collected at initial diagnosis, before any treatment. For training and testing, the 100 or so patients in the discovery cohort were randomly divided in a 7:3 ratio. Following sampling, methimazole starting at 30 mg daily was given to hyperthyroidism patients, and high-dose intravenous methylprednisolone was given to ophthalmopathy patients. Whether ophthalmopathy could be predicted prospectively was tested in an independent validation cohort made up of 18 to 20 hyperthyroidism patients plus 17 patients who later progressed to ophthalmopathy. The paper describes TCR Vbeta CDR3 sequencing of 120 to 150 peripheral blood samples, made up of under 50 ophthalmopathy patients, around 78 hyperthyroidism patients and 17 progressor patients. In more than 5 Graves' hyperthyroidism patients, the study also compared T-cell repertoires from thyroid tissue with T-cell repertoires from blood. To identify distinguishing TCR V-J signatures, a discovery cohort of around 100 patients was used, comprising some 45 with Graves' ophthalmopathy and around 60 with stable Graves' hyperthyroidism. Broader findings and caveats from the paper: No statistical method was used to fix the sample size in advance, and group allocation was not hidden from the investigators. In validation, progression to ophthalmopathy was predicted by the model with 70% to 71% sensitivity and just over 72% specificity, a median of approximately 6.5 months before onset. Blood samples also contained most of the expanded thyroid clonotypes (frequency above 0.001), which suggests that blood repertoires may reflect thyroid immune responses. A model built on a 13 V-J signature distinguished ophthalmopathy from stable hyperthyroidism, reaching over 85% sensitivity and around 81% specificity in cross-validation and 80%/75% in testing.

TCR beta CDR3 regions were amplified from RNA transcripts. The first round of RT-PCR for the TCR CDR3 was performed with the HTBI primer set and the Qiagen OneStep RT-PCR kit. A second multiplex PCR round built the libraries, followed by size selection and purification. Sequencing of the libraries was done on an Illumina HiSeq2000 using paired-end 100 bp reads. The source study handled its data this way. SOAPnuke was used to process the raw data, throwing out any read that contained adapters or uncalled bases, had a mean Phred below 15, or lacked an exact constant-primer or identifier match. COPE v1.2.5 was used to merge high-quality paired reads, and clonotypes were defined as unique nucleotide sequences. MiTCR v1.1 was used to align clonotypes to the IMGT TRBV, TRBD and TRBJ reference segments. Analysis was restricted to V-J combinations with a frequency above 0.0001, which covered 99.2% of repertoires. The TCS score was defined as F50 (clonal expansion) divided by E x V (chaos), with BLOSUM62-based TCRdist calculated between CDR3 peptides within each V-J. Welch's t-statistics and random forest reduced around 550 V-J features to 10 to 15, which were used in a naive Bayes classifier (R e1071). TCRdb reworked the public reads: Q25 trimming with fastp, MiXCR clone assembly, productive beta chains retained. When rows share a CDR3 protein, they turn into one entry using the most common DNA and genes. These V and J calls originate from TCRdb's pipeline instead of the authors' own analysis. This sample has 200,000 to 250,000 distinct CDR3 sequences in its table, and about 16% of those were observed once. Over 35% of the sample is held by the ten biggest clonotypes.

This clonotype was seen many times. Its recognized antigen is unknown. No qualities accompany the bases; no much larger clone lies one base away. Graves' hyperthyroidism was defined as stable when no progression to ophthalmopathy occurred over 18 months of follow-up. The hyperthyroidism patients were between 18 and 65 years old and newly diagnosed, with a disease duration of less than 2 months. The study excluded patients with uncontrolled infections, other autoimmune diseases, pregnancy or lactation. Diagnoses were established on the basis of clinical symptoms, serum thyroxine and TRAb, thyroid ultrasound, and orbital computed tomography. Ficoll-Paque density gradient centrifugation was used to isolate PBMCs from approximately 10 ml of fresh peripheral blood. Trizol reagent was used to extract total RNA, and RNA quality was then checked on an Agilent 2100 Bioanalyzer. From a lookup of the germline V gene (reference sequence), CDR1 and CDR2 are LGHDT and YNNKEL. Trimmed from V: 0 bases; trimmed from J: 10 bases; junction bases lacking a gene match: 15. Inclusive of the bounding cysteine and phenylalanine, the CDR3 is 19 residues long. Only CDR3 DNA remains: 57 bases, in frame from the first base.

This receptor was identified in a man in his forties with Graves' hyperthyroidism. Sequencing input: blood. This receptor chain uses TRBV3-1 and TRBJ1-6, with 10 bases aligning to TRBD1. This receptor has the CDR3 CASSQDRPVRQGALSPLHF. The sequenced DNA: TGTGCCAGCAGCCAAGATAGGCCAGTGAGACAGGGGGCTCTCTCACCCCTCCACTTT.